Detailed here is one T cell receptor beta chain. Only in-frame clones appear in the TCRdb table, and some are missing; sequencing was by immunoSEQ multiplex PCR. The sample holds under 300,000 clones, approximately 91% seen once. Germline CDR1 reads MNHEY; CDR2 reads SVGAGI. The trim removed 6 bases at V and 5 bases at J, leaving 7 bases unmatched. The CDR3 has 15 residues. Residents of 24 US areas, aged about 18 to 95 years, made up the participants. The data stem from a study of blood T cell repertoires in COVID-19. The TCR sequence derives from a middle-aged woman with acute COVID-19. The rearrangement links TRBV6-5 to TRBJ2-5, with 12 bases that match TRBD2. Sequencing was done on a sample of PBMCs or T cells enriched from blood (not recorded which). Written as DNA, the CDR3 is TGTGCCAGCAGACTAGCGGGGGGCCCTGGGGAGACCCAGTACTTC. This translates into CASRLAGGPGETQYF.